The clone carrying this T cell receptor (beta chain) turned up a few times. Antigen: not known. These data come from a study of cytomegalovirus exposure and HLA in healthy donors. Study-level findings and limits: It was about 150 TCR beta chains that were listed as cytomegalovirus-associated. A few V segments could not be told apart, such as TRBV6-2 and TRBV6-3, and were left out.

13 Jbeta primers and 60 Vbeta primers were used for the PCR. Data came from immunoSEQ multiplex PCR; TCRdb stores just in-frame clones and leaves some out. There are 150,000 to 200,000 clones in the sample; around 78% occur only once, and about 3.1% lies in the top ten. The CDR3 runs 16 residues. With V trimmed by 1 base and J by 8 bases, 10 bases remained unmatched. CDR1 is MNHEY and CDR2 is SMNVEV in the germline V gene (reference sequence). The sequence was obtained from a woman in her forties or fifties in good health and CMV-seropositive. The chain links TRBV27 to TRBJ2-1; 8 bases are shared with TRBD2. The sample was PBMCs. The CDR3, as DNA: TGTGCCAGCAGTTTATTAAGCGGGAGCCCTTGGGATGAGCAGTTCTTC. This gives the protein CASSLLSGSPWDEQFF.